One and the same sample provided the 8 T cell receptor beta chains below, sequenced in a study of technical replicates of blood from four donors (dated by TCRdb to about 2017). The library came from the immunoSEQ multiplex PCR assay. TCRdb stores this immuneACCESS table with in-frame sequences only. Part of the clones is absent; in the studies checked, under half of the shortfall reflects unresolved V genes, and no reason is known for the rest. This sample lists tens of thousands of clones; roughly 91% were detected once. Clones ranked in the top ten supply about 0.35% of the sample. Sequenced material: T cells isolated from PBMCs. The receptors stem from a human donor in good health.

This chain links TRBV6-5 with TRBJ2-3, with D tentatively TRBD2 (5 bases). V shed 7 bases and J shed 2 bases, with 10 bases lying between them. CDR3 length: 13 residues. CDR1 MNHEY and CDR2 SVGAGI come from the germline V gene. CDR3: CASMGRFTDTQYF. The CDR3 DNA reads as TGTGCCAGCATGGGGAGATTCACAGATACGCAGTATTTT.

This sequence joins TRBV19 and TRBJ2-1; 15 bases match TRBD2. V lost 7 bases, J lost 8 bases, and 9 bases stayed unmatched. CDR3 size: 16 residues. CDR1 LNHDA and CDR2 SQIVND come from the germline V gene (reference sequence). CDR3 in DNA: TGTGCCAGTACCGCAAGAGGGACTAGCGGGAGGTATGAGCAGTTCTTC. Its protein product is CASTARGTSGRYEQFF.

The chain employs TRBV4-1 and TRBJ2-1, with D uncertain. CDR1 and CDR2 (germline): MGHRA, YSYEKL. The CDR3 covers 15 residues. V lost 5 bases, J lost 1 base, and 12 bases lay in between. The CDR3 loop reads CASSVYLPSYNEQFF. CDR3 nucleotide sequence: TGCGCCAGCAGCGTTTACTTGCCTTCCTACAATGAGCAGTTCTTC.

This chain joins TRBV19 and TRBJ1-2; D not resolved. Germline-derived CDR1 and CDR2 are LNHDA and SQIVND (reference sequence). This CDR3 region has 15 residues. Trimming pared 5 bases from V and 2 bases from J, leaving 15 bases between. The chain's CDR3 is CASSADTETNYGYTF. CDR3 nucleotides: TGTGCCAGTAGTGCTGACACCGAAACAAACTATGGCTACACCTTC. The complete variable domain, with remaining parts taken from reference TRBV19 and TRBJ1-2, reads DGGITQSPKYLFRKEGQNVTLSCEQNLNHDAMYWYRQDPGQGLRLIYYSQIVNDFQKGDIAEGYSVSREKKESFPLTVTSAQKNPTAFYLCASSADTETNYGYTFGSGTRLTVV.

The CDR3 DNA sequence: TGTGCCAGCACCCATAACCGGGGGGGGCAGCCGGGCAATGAGCAGTTCTTC. As protein: CASTHNRGGQPGNEQFF. The J gene is TRBJ2-1, the V gene TRBV7-8; 8 nucleotides line up with TRBD2. This CDR3 comprises 17 residues. Germline V CDR1 and CDR2: SGHVS, FQNEAQ. J gave up 6 bases and V 7 bases, and 17 bases lay outside the gene matches.

V usage is TRBV6-6 and J usage is TRBJ1-5; 7 bases map to TRBD1. The CDR3 loop spans 14 amino acids. Trimming at V came to 10 bases and at J to 4 bases, leaving 10 bases not matched to a gene. Germline CDR1 and CDR2: MNHNY and SVGAGI (reference sequence). For the CDR3, the DNA is TGTGCCACCCTGCCGGGACAGTTTAATCAGCCCCAGCATTTT. It yields the protein CATLPGQFNQPQHF.

This chain uses TRBV27 with TRBJ1-2, with D maybe TRBD1 (5 bases). The ends were cut back, 6 bases at V and 7 bases at J, with 12 bases in the middle. Germline CDR1 and CDR2: MNHEY and SMNVEV (reference sequence). This CDR3 region has 12 residues. The CDR3 here is CASSTGFGGYTF. CDR3 DNA sequence: TGTGCCAGCAGCACAGGTTTTGGTGGCTACACCTTC.

This rearrangement joins TRBV27 to TRBJ2-1, with TRBD2 matching over 12 bases. The CDR3 runs to 16 residues. From germline, CDR1 is MNHEY and CDR2 SMNVEV (reference sequence). With 5 bases clipped from V and 2 bases from J, the junction kept 4 bases outside the gene matches. The CDR3 region is CASSPLAGGPYNEQFF. The CDR3 DNA follows: TGTGCCAGCAGTCCCCTAGCGGGAGGGCCCTACAATGAGCAGTTCTTC.